This T cell receptor (beta chain) comes out of a study of control samples from healthy donors and cancer patients. The CDR3 contains 15 residues. Trimming took off 3 bases at V and 0 bases at J, with 12 bases between the two ends. Per the germline V gene, CDR1 is DFQATT and CDR2 is SNEGSKA (reference sequence). Repertoires were generated with immunoSEQ multiplex PCR, while TCRdb's copy carries only in-frame clones and drops some. The repertoire has more than 150,000 clones, about 90% of them found once; the top ten carry approximately 0.7%. The chain couples TRBV20-1 to TRBJ2-1; D may correspond to TRBD1 or TRBD2 (5 bases each). The sequence came from a woman younger than 45 in good health. The sequencing input was blood. The CDR3 loop reads CSASLGPSSYNEQFF. The CDR3 DNA reads as TGCAGTGCTAGTCTGGGACCAAGCTCCTACAATGAGCAGTTCTTC.